This entry is about one TCR beta chain. Patients at the Seattle site were enrolled during active infection and followed longitudinally. The entry originates in a study of blood T cell repertoires in COVID-19. About the research overall: The United States, Italy and Spain supplied acute and convalescent COVID-19 samples.

This CDR3 has 17 amino acids. CDR1 is MDHEN, CDR2 SYDVKM, per germline. The trim removed 7 bases at V and 0 bases at J, leaving 7 bases unmatched. Original analysis: From reference gene primer amplification, estimates of nucleated cell counts were derived. TCRdb keeps only in-frame clones here, not all; method: immunoSEQ multiplex PCR. V and J calls and clone size are as listed in that table; D and trimming were resolved from the DNA. The sample records 150,000 to 200,000 clones, 80% to 90% being singletons. The sequence was collected from a woman in her sixties or seventies with COVID-19, enrolled during active disease. The genes are TRBV28 and TRBJ1-5; 12 bases align to TRBD1. Sequencing was performed on peripheral blood. CDR3 sequence reads: CASTGTGGLYSNQPQHF. CDR3 sequence (DNA): TGTGCCAGCACTGGGACAGGGGGCCTCTATAGCAATCAGCCCCAGCATTTT. Full variable domain (rest looked up from reference TRBV28 and TRBJ1-5): DVKVTQSSRYLVKRTGEKVFLECVQDMDHENMFWYRQDPGLGLRLIYFSYDVKMKEKGDIPEGYSVSREKKERFSLILESASTNQTSMYLCASTGTGGLYSNQPQHFGDGTRLSIL.